This T cell receptor (beta chain) was sequenced for a study of control samples from healthy donors and cancer patients. The V end lost 0 bases, the J end lost 0 bases, and 12 bases lay between the germline ends. The CDR3 has 17 residues. Germline lookup yields CDR1 LNHNV and CDR2 YYDKDF (reference sequence). Measured with immunoSEQ multiplex PCR; TCRdb has only the in-frame clones, and not every one. The sample lists 40,000 to 45,000 clones, roughly three quarters occurring once. The sample comprised formalin-fixed, paraffin-embedded tissue. This TCR came from a male donor with melanoma. The genes are TRBV15 and TRBJ2-1; D is perhaps TRBD1 (5 bases). The CDR3 DNA reads as TGTGCCACCAGCAGAGATCTCGACAGTCTCTCCTACAATGAGCAGTTCTTC. Its translation is CATSRDLDSLSYNEQFF.